The 23 T cell receptor beta chains below were found in one sample sequenced in a study of shared clonotypes between healthy human individuals. Sequencing was performed with immunoSEQ multiplex PCR; in TCRdb, only in-frame clones are kept and a portion is missing. The profile covers some 1 million clones, with around 76% appearing a single time and less than 1.5% taken by the ten largest. Sequences were obtained from memory CD4+ T cells sorted from blood. Documented subset: CD45RA-negative fraction. These receptors all stem from a man younger than 35 in good health.

The V gene is TRBV10-3, the J gene TRBJ1-4; D is uncertain. V was clipped by 6 bases and J by 0 bases, with 11 bases between them. CDR1 and CDR2 (germline): ENHRY, SYGVKD. The CDR3 totals 15 residues. The CDR3 DNA reads as TGTGCCATCAGGGGAACGACTGCAACTAATGAAAAACTGTTTTTT. Translated: CAIRGTTATNEKLFF.

The chain combines TRBV29-1 with TRBJ1-1; unclear D gene. Deletions cut 0 bases from V and 11 bases from J, with 10 bases between. Germline assignment: CDR1 SQVTM and CDR2 ANQGSEA. CDR3 length: 11 residues. The CDR3 region has the DNA TGCAGCGTTGAAGATGCACCGAAGGCTTTCTTT. Translated, it gives CSVEDAPKAFF.

This rearrangement joins TRBV30 to TRBJ1-3; a weak D match, TRBD1 (5 bases). The CDR3 runs 15 residues. Trimming removed 0 bases at V and 1 base at J, with 10 bases between. The germline V gene encodes CDR1 GTSNPN and CDR2 SVGIG (reference sequence). CDR3 in amino acids: CAWSVLWGSGNTIYF. The CDR3 DNA reads as TGTGCCTGGAGTGTACTTTGGGGGTCTGGAAACACCATATATTTT.

The V gene is TRBV5-1, the J gene TRBJ2-7; 8 bases fit TRBD1. CDR3 size: 14 residues. V lost 1 base to trimming and J lost 7 bases; unmatched junction nucleotides: 7. Germline lookup yields CDR1 SGHRS and CDR2 YFSETQ. The CDR3, as DNA: TGCGCCAGCAGCTTGTTCCAGGGGGCTCGGGAGCAGTACTTC. It is translated as CASSLFQGAREQYF.

This sequence joins TRBV6-1 and TRBJ2-7; no definite D call. The CDR3 has 12 amino acids. The germline gives CDR1 MNHNS, CDR2 SASEGT. The V and J ends lost 5 bases and 3 bases respectively, with 8 bases between them. This chain's CDR3 is CASSTTYYEQYF. The CDR3, as DNA: TGTGCCAGCAGTACTACCTACTACGAGCAGTACTTC.

The genes are TRBV5-1 and TRBJ2-7, with D uncertain. Trimming took off 3 bases at V and 4 bases at J, with 14 bases between the two ends. Germline CDR1 reads SGHRS; CDR2 reads YFSETQ. This CDR3 comprises 14 residues. The CDR3 loop reads CASSWSDPKYEQYF. CDR3 DNA sequence: TGCGCCAGCAGCTGGAGCGACCCAAAATACGAGCAGTACTTC.

The chain has TRBV5-6 and TRBJ1-1; tentatively, D is TRBD1 (5 bases). CDR3 length equals 16 residues. From germline, CDR1 is SGHDT and CDR2 YYEEEE. V was cut by 1 base and J by 0 bases, with 13 bases left in between. DNA of the CDR3: TGTGCCAGCAGCTTGTGGTTCGACAGTATGAACACTGAAGCTTTCTTT. This translates into CASSLWFDSMNTEAFF.

The J gene is TRBJ2-7, the V gene TRBV2; 9 bases line up with TRBD1. Losses at the gene ends were 3 bases for V and 4 bases for J; bases not matched to a gene: 4. Germline loops: CDR1 SNHLY, CDR2 FYNNEI. This CDR3 spans 14 amino acids. The CDR3 sequence: CASSDTGGVYEQYF. The CDR3 DNA is TGTGCCAGCAGTGATACAGGGGGCGTGTACGAGCAGTACTTC.

V usage is TRBV18 and J usage is TRBJ1-6; TRBD1 might be the D (5 bases). The CDR3 contains 14 residues. V was pared by 0 bases and J by 7 bases, with 7 bases between. Germline CDR1 KGHSH, CDR2 LQKENI. The CDR3 DNA follows: TGTGCCAGCTCACCACCGGCAGGGAATTCACCCCTCCACTTT. Translation gives CASSPPAGNSPLHF.

The chain links TRBV6-6 to TRBJ1-6, with D possibly being TRBD1 (6 bases). This CDR3 comprises 12 residues. Germline CDR1 reads MNHNY; CDR2 reads SVGAGI (reference sequence). Deletions cut 6 bases from V and 16 bases from J, with 16 bases between. The CDR3 bases are TGTGCCAGCAGCCCGGGGGCCGTTAGGCTCCACTTT. Translation gives CASSPGAVRLHF.

This CDR3 reads CASSISGQRANTQYF. In DNA form, the CDR3 reads TGTGCCAGTAGTATATCCGGGCAGAGGGCAAATACGCAGTATTTT. The genes are TRBV19 and TRBJ2-3; D is perhaps TRBD2 (5 bases). The CDR3 sequence is 15 residues long. V lost 2 bases and J 7 bases, leaving 16 bases between the germline ends. In germline, CDR1 is LNHDA, CDR2 SQIVND (reference sequence).

This chain links TRBV7-9 with TRBJ1-2; D perhaps matches TRBD1 (6 bases). The CDR3 covers 13 residues. V was clipped by 3 bases and J by 6 bases, with 11 bases between them. Germline assignment: CDR1 SEHNR and CDR2 FQNEAQ (reference sequence). The CDR3 here is CASSFEGGNGYTF. CDR3 in DNA: TGTGCCAGCAGCTTTGAAGGGGGTAATGGCTACACCTTC.

V gene TRBV7-2 combines with J gene TRBJ2-1; 10 bases fit TRBD2. V was pared by 5 bases and J by 1 base, with 8 bases of the junction left unmatched. Germline CDR1 reads SGHTA; CDR2 reads FQGNSA. This CDR3 comprises 17 residues. This CDR3 reads CASSPQTSGLSYNEQFF. As DNA, the CDR3 is TGTGCCAGCAGCCCCCAGACTAGCGGGCTTTCCTACAATGAGCAGTTCTTC.

V and J are TRBV5-1 and TRBJ2-3, with 9 bases lining up with TRBD2. The CDR3 has 19 amino acids. The J segment lost 4 bases and the V segment lost 0 bases, leaving 15 bases of the junction unmatched. CDR1 SGHRS and CDR2 YFSETQ come from the germline V gene. The CDR3 bases are TGCGCCAGCAGCTTGGATGGACTAGCGCAGCCCGTCGTCCCAGATACGCAGTATTTT. Amino acids: CASSLDGLAQPVVPDTQYF.

The rearrangement links TRBV28 to TRBJ1-1; 9 bases map to TRBD1. V gave up 3 bases and J gave up 3 bases; unmatched junction bases: 11. Germline values: CDR1 MDHEN, CDR2 SYDVKM. CDR3 size: 17 residues. The CDR3 protein is CASSLPGTGPTDTEAFF. The CDR3 nucleotides read TGTGCCAGCAGTTTGCCTGGGACAGGGCCAACGGACACTGAAGCTTTCTTT. The full variable domain, in which reference TRBV28 and TRBJ1-1 provide the parts outside the CDR3, is DVKVTQSSRYLVKRTGEKVFLECVQDMDHENMFWYRQDPGLGLRLIYFSYDVKMKEKGDIPEGYSVSREKKERFSLILESASTNQTSMYLCASSLPGTGPTDTEAFFGQGTRLTVV.

This clone was counted at least ten times. The chain uses TRBV9 and TRBJ1-6, with D perhaps matching TRBD1 (6 bases). CDR3 length equals 15 residues. Germline lookup yields CDR1 SGDLS and CDR2 YYNGEE. Trimming took 0 bases from V and 7 from J, leaving 11 bases between them. The CDR3 is CASSVGKTGNSPLHF. The CDR3 DNA is TGTGCCAGCAGCGTAGGGAAAACAGGGAATTCACCCCTCCACTTT.

The V gene is TRBV19, the J gene TRBJ2-3; D unresolved. V was shortened by 0 bases and J by 4 bases, with 11 bases between the two germline ends. CDR1 and CDR2 (germline): LNHDA, SQIVND (reference sequence). The CDR3 length is 15 residues. The CDR3 nucleotides are TGTGCCAGTAGTATAGATGCCCTCGGAGCAGATACGCAGTATTTT. This codes for CASSIDALGADTQYF.

The V call is TRBV11-2, the J call TRBJ2-3; 12 bases fit TRBD2. V trimming: 3 bases; J trimming: 2 bases; junction bases outside the gene matches: 3. CDR1 and CDR2 (germline): SGHAT, FQNNGV. The CDR3 sequence is 16 residues long. Here the CDR3 reads CASSFTSGGFTDTQYF. The CDR3 DNA follows: TGTGCCAGCAGCTTTACTAGCGGGGGGTTCACAGATACGCAGTATTTT.

This clone was picked up a small number of times. The chain employs TRBV6-1 and TRBJ2-3; the D is unclear. The germline CDR1 and CDR2 sequences are MNHNS and SASEGT. Deletions cut 6 bases from V and 0 bases from J, with 13 bases between. The CDR3 runs to 15 residues. Here the CDR3 reads CASSLSLSSTDTQYF. In DNA form, the CDR3 reads TGTGCCAGCAGCCTTAGTCTGTCTAGCACAGATACGCAGTATTTT.

The chain is built from TRBV18 and TRBJ1-1; a weak D match, TRBD1 (5 bases). Germline V gene lookup returns CDR1 KGHSH and CDR2 LQKENI. The V gene lost 5 bases and the J gene lost 1 base, with 14 bases spanning the gap. The CDR3 sequence is 15 residues long. The chain's CDR3 is CASSREGIPNTEAFF. The CDR3 DNA follows: TGTGCCAGCTCAAGAGAGGGGATCCCGAACACTGAAGCTTTCTTT.

Turning to this clone: Distinct nucleotide sequences in the sample also encode this CDR3. This chain connects TRBV18 to TRBJ1-3; tentatively, D is TRBD1 (5 bases). The germline V and J ends were trimmed by 5 bases and 0 bases, with 14 bases remaining between them. This CDR3 spans 16 amino acids. Germline V gene data show CDR1 as KGHSH and CDR2 as LQKENI. The CDR3 protein is CASSSGTANSGNTIYF. The CDR3 DNA follows: TGTGCCAGCTCATCCGGGACCGCAAACTCTGGAAACACCATATATTTT.

The J gene is TRBJ2-2, the V gene TRBV30; 7 bases agree with TRBD1. The V and J ends lost 1 base and 6 bases, in that order; junction bases with no gene match: 2. Germline V gene lookup returns CDR1 GTSNPN and CDR2 SVGIG (reference sequence). This CDR3 spans 13 amino acids. The DNA of the CDR3 is TGTGCCTGGAGTGAGCAGGGGGCCGGGGAGCTGTTTTTT. This codes for CAWSEQGAGELFF.

This clone was observed a few times. J is TRBJ2-1 and V is TRBV7-9, with D perhaps matching TRBD2 (6 bases). The V and J ends lost 5 bases and 1 base respectively, with 15 bases between them. This CDR3 spans 16 amino acids. Germline V lookup: CDR1 SEHNR, CDR2 FQNEAQ (reference sequence). CDR3 protein: CASSARDSMSYNEQFF. In DNA form, the CDR3 reads TGTGCCAGCAGCGCCCGGGACTCCATGTCCTACAATGAGCAGTTCTTC.